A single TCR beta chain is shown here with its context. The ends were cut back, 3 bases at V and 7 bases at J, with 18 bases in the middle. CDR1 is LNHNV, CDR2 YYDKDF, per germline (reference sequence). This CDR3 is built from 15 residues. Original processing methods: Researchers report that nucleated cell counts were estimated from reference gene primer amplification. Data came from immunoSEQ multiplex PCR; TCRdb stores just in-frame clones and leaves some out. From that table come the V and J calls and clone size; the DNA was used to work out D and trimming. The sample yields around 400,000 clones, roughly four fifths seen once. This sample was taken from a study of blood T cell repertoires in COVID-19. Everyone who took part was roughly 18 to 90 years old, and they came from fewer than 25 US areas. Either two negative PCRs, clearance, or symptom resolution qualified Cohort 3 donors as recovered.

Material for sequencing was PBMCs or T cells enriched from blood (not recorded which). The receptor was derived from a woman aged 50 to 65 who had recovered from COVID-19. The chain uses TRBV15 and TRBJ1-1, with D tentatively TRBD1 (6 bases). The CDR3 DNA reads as TGTGCCACCAGCAGGGAGAAAAAGGGGGGGATTGAAGCTTTCTTT. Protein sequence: CATSREKKGGIEAFF.